What follows describes a single TCR beta chain. Its specificity is not known. Each CDR3 protein is one row after TCRdb ran MiXCR on the 5' RACE reads. The sample lists about 54,000 distinct CDR3 sequences; 15% to 20% were seen once. General observations from the study: In terms of TCR gene usage, tumor memory CD4+ T cells clustered together with blood and lymph node memory CD4+ cells, as well as with lymph node naive CD4+ cells.

CD25-based Treg depletion was applied to purified naive CD4+ T cells. This CDR3 region has 13 residues. Germline V gives CDR1 SGHRS, CDR2 YFSETQ. V lost 5 bases and J lost 6, with 12 bases in between. The receptor's source is a female donor with breast cancer. The J gene is TRBJ2-1, the V gene TRBV5-1; D remains ambiguous. Sample: naive CD4+ T cells sorted from blood. Documented subset: naive CD4+ T cells, CD4+CD45RA+CD25-. CDR3 in DNA: TGCGCCAGCAGGTCTTTTCAGACCAATGAGCAGTTCTTC. Protein sequence: CASRSFQTNEQFF.